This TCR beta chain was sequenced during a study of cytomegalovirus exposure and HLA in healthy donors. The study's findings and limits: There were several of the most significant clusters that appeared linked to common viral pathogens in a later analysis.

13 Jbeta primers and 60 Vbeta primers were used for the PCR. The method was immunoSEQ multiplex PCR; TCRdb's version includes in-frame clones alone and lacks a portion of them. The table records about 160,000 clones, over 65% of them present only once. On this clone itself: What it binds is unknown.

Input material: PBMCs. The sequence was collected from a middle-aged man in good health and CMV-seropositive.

The CDR3 loop reads CASSPGVWGQSLERTDTQYF. CDR3 DNA sequence: TGTGCCAGTAGTCCAGGGGTATGGGGACAGTCCTTGGAGCGGACAGATACGCAGTATTTT. The chain is built from TRBV19 and TRBJ2-3, with 7 positions matching TRBD1. The CDR3 sequence is 20 residues long. V gave up 5 bases and J gave up 3 bases; unmatched junction bases: 23. Per the germline V gene, CDR1 is LNHDA and CDR2 is SQIVND (reference sequence).